This TCR beta chain originates from a study of blood T cell repertoires in COVID-19. Unmatched junction bases numbered 4, after V lost 6 bases and J lost 5 bases. The CDR3 covers 14 residues. Germline CDR1 is SQVTM and CDR2 is ANQGSEA. Clones were sequenced by immunoSEQ multiplex PCR, and TCRdb holds only the in-frame ones, with some missing. There are under 200,000 clones in the sample; 70% to 90% occur only once, and 3% to 4% lies in the top ten. The sequence derives from a woman in her 70s with acute or convalescent COVID-19. This chain joins TRBV29-1 and TRBJ2-2, with TRBD1 matching over 12 bases. The sequenced sample consisted of peripheral blood. CDR3 sequence: CSVGTGGRTGELFF. The CDR3 DNA reads TGCAGCGTCGGGACAGGGGGCAGAACCGGGGAGCTGTTTTTT.